Detailed here is one T cell receptor beta chain. Measured with immunoSEQ multiplex PCR; TCRdb has only the in-frame clones, and not every one. Here the sample spans several thousand clones, 70% to 75% being singletons. This specimen belongs to a study of early stage breast cancer tumors. Study information: Twelve of the 16 invasive tumors were ER+, PR+ and HER2-.

Trimming stripped 1 base from V and 0 bases from J, with 13 bases between. CDR3 size: 16 residues. CDR1 GTSNPN and CDR2 SVGIG come from the germline V gene (reference sequence). The sample consisted of normal breast tissue next to the tumor. V and J are TRBV30 and TRBJ2-1, with D maybe TRBD2 (5 bases). The origin of this receptor is a person between 55 and 69 years old with breast cancer. CDR3 nucleotide sequence: TGTGCCTGGAGTGAAAGCGGACTGAGCTCCTACAATGAGCAGTTCTTC. It codes for CAWSESGLSSYNEQFF.